This TCR beta chain was identified during a study of T cells in Graves' hyperthyroidism and ophthalmopathy. Overall study results and limits: Most clonotypes expanded in the thyroid (above 0.001) were also present in blood.

Points on this clonotype: What it recognizes is unknown.

The V segment lost 6 bases and the J segment 4 bases; nucleotides outside the gene matches: 11. CDR1 MNHNS and CDR2 SASEGT come from the germline V gene. The CDR3 covers 15 residues. Those patients with uncontrolled infection, other autoimmune disease, pregnancy or lactation were excluded. Diagnostic decisions used clinical symptoms, serum thyroxine and TRAb, thyroid ultrasound and orbital computed tomography. TCR beta CDR3 sequences were amplified from RNA transcripts. In the first-round RT-PCR of the TCR CDR3, the HTBI primer set was used. Using its own MiXCR run on the multiplex PCR reads, TCRdb lists one record per CDR3 protein. The sample lists about half a million distinct CDR3 sequences, less than 20% occurring once.

The chain carries TRBV6-1 and TRBJ2-5; TRBD1 matches 7 bases. This TCR was recovered from a man aged 35-49 years with Graves' ophthalmopathy. Material for sequencing was blood. The CDR3 DNA reads as TGTGCCAGCAGCTTCCTCGACAGGACAGGAGAGACCCAGTACTTC. Translating it yields CASSFLDRTGETQYF.